One sample yielded the 3 T cell receptor beta chains listed below, sequenced in a study of radiotherapy plus CTLA-4 blockade in lung cancer. Assay used: immunoSEQ multiplex PCR; TCRdb lists only in-frame clones, some missing. This repertoire shows approximately 40,000 clones, roughly 77% found once; its top ten account for around 9%. The input for sequencing was peripheral blood, taken from a patient treated with radiotherapy plus ipilimumab. These receptors were taken from a human donor with non-small cell lung cancer who had stable disease on radiotherapy plus ipilimumab.

V gene TRBV6-1 combines with J gene TRBJ1-6; D is perhaps TRBD1 (5 bases). Trimming cost V 4 bases and J 7 bases, with 11 bases left between them. CDR3 size: 14 residues. The germline CDR1 and CDR2 sequences are MNHNS and SASEGT. CDR3 in DNA: TGTGCCAGCAGTGTGGCGAGACAGAATTCACCCCTCCACTTT. It codes for CASSVARQNSPLHF.

A word on this clone: This sample also contains other DNA sequences that code for the same CDR3. The chain is built from TRBV14 and TRBJ1-2, with D hard to call. Between the trimmed V and J ends, which lost 0 bases and 4 bases, there was a span of 6 bases. The germline CDR1 and CDR2 sequences are SGHDN and FVKESK. This CDR3 is built from 13 residues. The CDR3 nucleotides read TGTGCCAGCAGCCAAGATTACAGCTATGGCTACACCTTC. This gives the protein CASSQDYSYGYTF.

The chain combines TRBV5-1 with TRBJ2-7; D is undetermined. CDR3 length: 12 amino acids. Germline-derived CDR1 and CDR2 are SGHRS and YFSETQ. Deletions cut 1 base from V and 4 bases from J, with 6 bases between. The CDR3 loop reads CASSLRDYEQYV. CDR3 bases: TGCGCCAGCAGCTTGAGAGATTACGAGCAGTACGTC.